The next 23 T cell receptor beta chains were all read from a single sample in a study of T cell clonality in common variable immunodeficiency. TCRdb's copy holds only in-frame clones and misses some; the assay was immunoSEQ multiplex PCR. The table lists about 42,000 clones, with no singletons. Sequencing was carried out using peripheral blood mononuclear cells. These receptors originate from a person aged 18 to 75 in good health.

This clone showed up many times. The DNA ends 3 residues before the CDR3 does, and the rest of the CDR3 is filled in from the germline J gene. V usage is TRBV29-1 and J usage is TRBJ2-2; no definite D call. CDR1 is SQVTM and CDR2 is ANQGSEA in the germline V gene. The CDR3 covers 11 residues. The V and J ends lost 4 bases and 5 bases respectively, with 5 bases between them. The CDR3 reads CSVGATGELFF. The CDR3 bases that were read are TGCAGCGTTGGAGCGACCGGGGAG.

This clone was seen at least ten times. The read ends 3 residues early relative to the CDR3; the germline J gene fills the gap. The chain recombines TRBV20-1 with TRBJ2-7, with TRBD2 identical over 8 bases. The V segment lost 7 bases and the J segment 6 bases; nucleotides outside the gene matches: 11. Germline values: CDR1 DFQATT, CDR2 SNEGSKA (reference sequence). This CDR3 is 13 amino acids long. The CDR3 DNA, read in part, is TGCAGTGTTCAGGGACTAGATCTCGCCGAG. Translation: CSVQGLDLAE. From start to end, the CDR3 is CSVQGLDLAEQYF.

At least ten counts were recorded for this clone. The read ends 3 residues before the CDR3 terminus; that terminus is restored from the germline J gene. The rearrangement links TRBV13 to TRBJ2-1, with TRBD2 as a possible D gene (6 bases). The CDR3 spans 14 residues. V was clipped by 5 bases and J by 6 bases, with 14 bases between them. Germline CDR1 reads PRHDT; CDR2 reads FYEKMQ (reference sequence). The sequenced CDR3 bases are TGTGCCAGCAGCCATACCGGCGGGATCAATGAG. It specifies CASSHTGGINE. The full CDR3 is CASSHTGGINEQFF.

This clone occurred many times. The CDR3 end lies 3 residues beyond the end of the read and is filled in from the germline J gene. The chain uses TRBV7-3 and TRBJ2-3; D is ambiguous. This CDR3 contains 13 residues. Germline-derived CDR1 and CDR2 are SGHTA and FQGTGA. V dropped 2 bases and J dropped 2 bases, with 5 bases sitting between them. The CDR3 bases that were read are TGTGCCAGCAGCTTATATCCCACAGATACG. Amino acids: CASSLYPTDT. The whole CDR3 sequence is CASSLYPTDTQYF.

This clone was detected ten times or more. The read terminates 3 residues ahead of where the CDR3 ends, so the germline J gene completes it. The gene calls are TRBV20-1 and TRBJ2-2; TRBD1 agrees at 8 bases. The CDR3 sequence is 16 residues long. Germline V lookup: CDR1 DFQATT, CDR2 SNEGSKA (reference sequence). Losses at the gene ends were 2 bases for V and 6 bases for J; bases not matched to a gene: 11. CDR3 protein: CSARPIDRGIPGELFF. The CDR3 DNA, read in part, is TGCAGTGCTAGACCCATCGACAGGGGAATACCCGGGGAG.

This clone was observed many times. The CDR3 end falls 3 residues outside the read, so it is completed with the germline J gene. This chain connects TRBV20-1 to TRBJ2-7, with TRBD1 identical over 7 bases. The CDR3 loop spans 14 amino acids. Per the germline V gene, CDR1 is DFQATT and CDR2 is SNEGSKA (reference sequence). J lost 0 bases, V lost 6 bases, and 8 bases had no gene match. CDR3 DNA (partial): TGCAGTGCAAAGGACAGGTCTACCTCCTACGAG. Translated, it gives CSAKDRSTSYE. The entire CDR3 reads CSAKDRSTSYEQYF.

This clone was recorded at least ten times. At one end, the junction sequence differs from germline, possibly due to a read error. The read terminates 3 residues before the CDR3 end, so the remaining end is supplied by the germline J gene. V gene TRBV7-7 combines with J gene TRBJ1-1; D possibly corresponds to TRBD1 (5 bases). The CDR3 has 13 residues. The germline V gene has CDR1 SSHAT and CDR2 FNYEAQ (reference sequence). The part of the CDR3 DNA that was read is TGTGCTAGCAGCGAACAGGAGAACACTGAA. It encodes CASSEQENTE. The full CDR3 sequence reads CASSEQENTEAFF.

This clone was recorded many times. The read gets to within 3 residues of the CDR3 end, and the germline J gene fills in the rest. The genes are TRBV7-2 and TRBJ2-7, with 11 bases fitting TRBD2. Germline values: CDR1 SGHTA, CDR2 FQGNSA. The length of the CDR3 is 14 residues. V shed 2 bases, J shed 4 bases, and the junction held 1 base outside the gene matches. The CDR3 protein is CASSLRLAGYEQYF. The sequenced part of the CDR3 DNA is TGTGCCAGCAGCTTACGACTAGCGGGATACGAG. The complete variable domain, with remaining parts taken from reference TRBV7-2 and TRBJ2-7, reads GAGVSQSPSNKVTEKGKDVELRCDPISGHTALYWYRQSLGQGLEFLIYFQGNSAPDKSGLPSDRFSAERTGGSVSTLTIQRTQQEDSAVYLCASSLRLAGYEQYFGPGTRLTVT.

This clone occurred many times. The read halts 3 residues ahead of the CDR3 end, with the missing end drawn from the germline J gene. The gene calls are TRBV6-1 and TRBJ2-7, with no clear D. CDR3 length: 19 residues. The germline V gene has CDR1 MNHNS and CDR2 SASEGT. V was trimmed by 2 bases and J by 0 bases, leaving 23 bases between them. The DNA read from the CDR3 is TGTGCCAGCAGTGAAAGGCGGATTCTAGACCCGTATATCTCCTACGAG. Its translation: CASSERRILDPYISYE. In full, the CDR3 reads CASSERRILDPYISYEQYF.

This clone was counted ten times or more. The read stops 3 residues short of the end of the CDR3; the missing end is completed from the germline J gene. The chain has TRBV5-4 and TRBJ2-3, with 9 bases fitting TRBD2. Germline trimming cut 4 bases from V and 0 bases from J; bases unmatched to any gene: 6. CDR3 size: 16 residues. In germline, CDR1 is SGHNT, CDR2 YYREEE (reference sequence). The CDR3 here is CASSRPTSGSTDTQYF. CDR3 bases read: TGTGCCAGCAGCAGACCGACTAGCGGTAGCACAGATACG.

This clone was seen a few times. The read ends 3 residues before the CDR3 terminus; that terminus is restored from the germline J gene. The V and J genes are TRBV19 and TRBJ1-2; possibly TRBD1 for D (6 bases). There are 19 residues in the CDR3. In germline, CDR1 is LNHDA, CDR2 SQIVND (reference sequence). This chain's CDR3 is CASSITSGRFIGGTDTYTF. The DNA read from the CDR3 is TGTGCCAGTAGTATTACTAGCGGGAGGTTTATTGGGGGCACAGATACC.

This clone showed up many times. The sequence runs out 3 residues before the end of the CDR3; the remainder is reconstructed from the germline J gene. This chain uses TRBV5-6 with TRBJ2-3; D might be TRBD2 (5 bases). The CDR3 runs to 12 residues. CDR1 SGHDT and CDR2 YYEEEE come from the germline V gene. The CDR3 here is CASSLGGSAQYF. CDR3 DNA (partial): TGTGCCAGCAGCTTGGGAGGGTCGGCG.

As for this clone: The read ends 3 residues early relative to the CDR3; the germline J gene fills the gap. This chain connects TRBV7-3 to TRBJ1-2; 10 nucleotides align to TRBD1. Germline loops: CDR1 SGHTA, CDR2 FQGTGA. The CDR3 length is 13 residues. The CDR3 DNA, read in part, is TGTGCCAGCAGCTCCGGACAGGGGGGCGAC. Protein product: CASSSGQGGD. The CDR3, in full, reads CASSSGQGGDYTF.

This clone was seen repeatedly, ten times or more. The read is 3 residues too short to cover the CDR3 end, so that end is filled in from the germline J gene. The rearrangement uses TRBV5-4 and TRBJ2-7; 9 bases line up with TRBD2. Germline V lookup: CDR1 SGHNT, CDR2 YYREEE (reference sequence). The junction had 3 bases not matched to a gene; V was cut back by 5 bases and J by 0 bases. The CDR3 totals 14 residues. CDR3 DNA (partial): TGTGCCAGCAGAACTAGCGGGCGCTCCTACGAG. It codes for CASRTSGRSYE. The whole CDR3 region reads CASRTSGRSYEQYF.

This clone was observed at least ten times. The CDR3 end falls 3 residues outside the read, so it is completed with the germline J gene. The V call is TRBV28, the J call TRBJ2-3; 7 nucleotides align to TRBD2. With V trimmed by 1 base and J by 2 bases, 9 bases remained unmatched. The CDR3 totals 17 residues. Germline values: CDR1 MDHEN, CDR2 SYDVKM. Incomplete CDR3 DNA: TGTGCCAGCAGTTTATCTCCCCTAGCGGAGTACACAGATACG. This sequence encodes CASSLSPLAEYTDT. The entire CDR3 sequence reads CASSLSPLAEYTDTQYF.

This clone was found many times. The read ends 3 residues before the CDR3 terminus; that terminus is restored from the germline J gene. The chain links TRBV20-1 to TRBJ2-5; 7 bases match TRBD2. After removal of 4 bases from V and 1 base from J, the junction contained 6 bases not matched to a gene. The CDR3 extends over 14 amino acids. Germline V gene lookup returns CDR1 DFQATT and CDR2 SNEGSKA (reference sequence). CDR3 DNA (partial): TGCAGTGCTAACCCTGGGGGGGTCCAAGAGACC. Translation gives CSANPGGVQET. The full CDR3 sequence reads CSANPGGVQETQYF.

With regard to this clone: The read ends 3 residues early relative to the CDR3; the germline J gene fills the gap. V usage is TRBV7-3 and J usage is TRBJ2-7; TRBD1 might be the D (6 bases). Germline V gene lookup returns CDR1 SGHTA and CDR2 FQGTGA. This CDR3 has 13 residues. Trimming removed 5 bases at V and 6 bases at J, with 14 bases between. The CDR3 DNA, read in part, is TGTGCCAGCAGCCGAATAAAAGGGGGCGAG. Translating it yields CASSRIKGGE. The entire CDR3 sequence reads CASSRIKGGEQYF.

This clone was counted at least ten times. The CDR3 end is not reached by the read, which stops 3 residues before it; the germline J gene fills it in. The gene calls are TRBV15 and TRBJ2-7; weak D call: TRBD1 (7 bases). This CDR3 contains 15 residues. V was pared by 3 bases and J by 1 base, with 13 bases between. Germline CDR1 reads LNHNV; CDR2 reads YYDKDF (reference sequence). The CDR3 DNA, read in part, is TGTGCCACCAGCAGCCGACAGGGACTTTCCTACGAG. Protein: CATSSRQGLSYE. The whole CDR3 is CATSSRQGLSYEQYF.

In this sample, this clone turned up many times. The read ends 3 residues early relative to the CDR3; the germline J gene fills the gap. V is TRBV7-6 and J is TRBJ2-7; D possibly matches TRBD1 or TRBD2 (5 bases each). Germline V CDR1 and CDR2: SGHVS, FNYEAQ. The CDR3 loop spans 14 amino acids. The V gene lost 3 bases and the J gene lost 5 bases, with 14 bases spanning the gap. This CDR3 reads CASSFRPEGNEQYF. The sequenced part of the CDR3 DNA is TGTGCCAGCAGCTTCCGCCCCGAGGGGAACGAG.

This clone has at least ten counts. This chain's CDR3 is CSAGETSGSFSDTQYF. Partial CDR3 DNA: TGCAGTGCTGGGGAAACTAGCGGGAGTTTTTCCGATACG. The rearrangement links TRBV20-1 to TRBJ2-3; 11 nucleotides align to TRBD2. The read falls 3 residues short of the CDR3 end, and the missing part is taken from the germline J gene. Germline V gives CDR1 DFQATT, CDR2 SNEGSKA (reference sequence). The CDR3 contains 16 residues. J lost 6 bases, V lost 5 bases, and 13 bases had no gene match.

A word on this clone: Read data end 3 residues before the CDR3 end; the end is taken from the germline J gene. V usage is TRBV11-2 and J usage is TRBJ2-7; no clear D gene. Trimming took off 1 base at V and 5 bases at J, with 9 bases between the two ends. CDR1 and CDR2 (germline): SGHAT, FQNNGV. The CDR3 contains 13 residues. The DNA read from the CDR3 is TGTGCCAGCAGCTTAGTAGGGCAGAACGAG. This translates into CASSLVGQNE. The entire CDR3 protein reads CASSLVGQNEQYF.

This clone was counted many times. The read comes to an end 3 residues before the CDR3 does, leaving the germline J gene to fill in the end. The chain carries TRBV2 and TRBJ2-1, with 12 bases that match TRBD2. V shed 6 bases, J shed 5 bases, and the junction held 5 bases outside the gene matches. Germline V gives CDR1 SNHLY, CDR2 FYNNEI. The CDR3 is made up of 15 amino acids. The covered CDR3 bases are TGTGCCAGCAGAGTACTAGCGGGAGGAGACAATGAG. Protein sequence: CASRVLAGGDNE. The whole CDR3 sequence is CASRVLAGGDNEQFF.

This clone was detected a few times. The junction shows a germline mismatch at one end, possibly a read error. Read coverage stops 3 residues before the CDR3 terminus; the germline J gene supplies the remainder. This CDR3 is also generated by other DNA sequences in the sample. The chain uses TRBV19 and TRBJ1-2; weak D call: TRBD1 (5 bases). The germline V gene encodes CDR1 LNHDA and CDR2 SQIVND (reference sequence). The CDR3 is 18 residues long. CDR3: CASSPGRLTDGPPYGYTF. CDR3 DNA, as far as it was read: TGTGCCAGTAGCCCAGGGAGACTGACGGACGGTCCCCCCTATGGA. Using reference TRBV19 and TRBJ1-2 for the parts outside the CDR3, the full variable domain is DGGITQSPKYLFRKEGQNVTLSCEQNLNHDAMYWYRQDPGQGLRLIYYSQIVNDFQKGDIAEGYSVSREKKESFPLTVTSAQKNPTAFYLCASSPGRLTDGPPYGYTFGSGTRLTVV.